The 3 T cell receptor beta chains in this list originate from one sample, sequenced in a study of cytomegalovirus exposure and HLA in healthy donors. With 60 Vbeta and 13 Jbeta primers, the PCR was carried out. Clones were sequenced by immunoSEQ multiplex PCR, and TCRdb holds only the in-frame ones, with some missing. The table records roughly 150,000 clones, roughly 70% of them present only once. The sample was PBMCs. All receptors come from a male donor in good health and CMV-seronegative.

This chain joins TRBV29-1 and TRBJ2-3, with D tentatively TRBD1 (7 bases). Germline V gene data show CDR1 as SQVTM and CDR2 as ANQGSEA. This CDR3 is 15 amino acids long. Between the trimmed V and J ends, which lost 6 bases and 2 bases, there was a span of 18 bases. CDR3 DNA: TGCAGCGTGCAGGGGGGTACCCCGCCCACAGATACGCAGTATTTT. Protein: CSVQGGTPPTDTQYF.

The chain recombines TRBV5-8 with TRBJ2-5; tentative D call: TRBD1 (5 bases). The CDR3 is made up of 15 amino acids. The V gene lost 4 bases and the J gene lost 9 bases, with 22 bases spanning the gap. Germline CDR1 is SGHTS and CDR2 is YDEGEE. CDR3 protein: CASSLRPGSRWAQYF. CDR3 nucleotides: TGTGCCAGCAGCCTACGACCAGGGTCTAGGTGGGCCCAGTACTTC.

A remark on this clone: Other DNA sequences from this sample encode an identical CDR3 as well. V and J are TRBV18 and TRBJ2-5; 10 bases line up with TRBD1. V gave up 1 base and J gave up 5 bases; unmatched junction bases: 4. The CDR3 covers 15 residues. Per germline, CDR1 KGHSH and CDR2 LQKENI. In DNA, the CDR3 is TGTGCCAGCTCACCACAGACAGGGGGCGGGGAGACCCAGTACTTC. It is translated as CASSPQTGGGETQYF.